This T cell receptor beta chain originates from a study of shared clonotypes between healthy human individuals. About the study: Donors were two women and a few men aged 18 to 49. General study findings and limits: Across subsets, estimated richness was generally greater for naive than for memory populations.

Using immunoSEQ multiplex PCR, the repertoire was profiled, and TCRdb retains in-frame clones only, with some absent. The table lists under 2.5 million clones, around 92% of them singletons. The CDR3 loop spans 10 amino acids. From germline, CDR1 is GTSNPN and CDR2 SVGIG (reference sequence). The germline V and J ends were trimmed by 5 bases and 4 bases, with 5 bases remaining between them. Points on this clone: Its antigen is undetermined.

The clonotype originates from a man between 18 and 35 years old in good health. Some clones in this sample may be carry-over from other donors' samples. The V call is TRBV30, the J call TRBJ1-2; D uncertain. Material: naive CD4+ T cells from PBMCs. As to subset: CD45RA+ positively selected. The chain's CDR3 is CAWGIYGYTF. The CDR3 DNA is TGTGCCTGGGGGATCTATGGCTACACCTTC.